The 14 T cell receptor beta chains below were found in one sample sequenced in a study of regulatory T cells in long-lasting Graves disease. The TCR library used RNA extracted from PBMCs. TCRdb recomputed calls from the reads with MiXCR, one row per CDR3 protein. The data contain around 850 distinct CDR3 sequences, roughly 90% of them singletons. The specimen was peripheral blood mononuclear cells (PBMCs), collected with antithyroid drug treatment, in newly diagnosed or persistent Graves disease (not recorded which). The receptors stem from a man aged 35-49 years with Graves disease.

V is TRBV11-1 and J is TRBJ1-4; D gene uncertain. The V end was cut by 0 bases, the J end by 0 bases, with 5 bases between. The CDR3 runs 15 residues. In germline, CDR1 is SGHAT, CDR2 FQDESV (reference sequence). In nucleotides, the CDR3 is TGTGCCAGCAGCTTAGCTACAACAACTAATGAAAAACTGTTTTTT. Its translation is CASSLATTTNEKLFF.

This chain joins TRBV5-4 and TRBJ1-1, with TRBD1 as a possible D gene (6 bases). CDR3 length: 15 residues. The V gene lost 0 bases and the J gene lost 1 base, with 10 bases spanning the gap. The germline V gene encodes CDR1 SGHNT and CDR2 YYREEE (reference sequence). CDR3 sequence reads: CASSLADRRNTEAFF. CDR3 sequence (DNA): TGTGCCAGCAGCTTGGCGGACAGACGGAACACTGAAGCTTTCTTT.

The V call is TRBV7-2, the J call TRBJ2-7; weak D call: TRBD2 (5 bases). V was trimmed by 4 bases and J by 4 bases, leaving 14 bases between them. Per the germline V gene, CDR1 is SGHTA and CDR2 is FQGNSA. The CDR3 is 14 residues long. As DNA, the CDR3 is TGTGCCAGCAGCTCCACCCTTACTAGATACGAGCAGTACTTC. Translation: CASSSTLTRYEQYF.

The J gene is TRBJ2-1, the V gene TRBV7-9; 11 nucleotides agree with TRBD1. The ends lost 4 bases at V and 5 bases at J; junction bases unmatched: 7. Germline loops: CDR1 SEHNR, CDR2 FQNEAQ (reference sequence). The CDR3 consists of 16 residues. CDR3 loop: CASSSRTGGVDNEQFF. The CDR3 coding sequence is TGTGCCAGCAGCTCGAGGACAGGGGGCGTAGACAATGAGCAGTTCTTC.

The rearrangement uses TRBV30 and TRBJ1-3; possible D gene TRBD1, 6 bases. Trimming shortened V by 2 bases and J by 2 bases, and 10 bases separated the two germline ends. This CDR3 spans 14 amino acids. Germline V gene sequence: CDR1 GTSNPN, CDR2 SVGIG (reference sequence). CDR3: CAWSSGATGNTIYF. The CDR3 DNA follows: TGTGCCTGGAGTTCGGGGGCCACTGGAAACACCATATATTTT.

The genes are TRBV11-2 and TRBJ2-5; perhaps TRBD2 as D (6 bases). CDR3 length: 15 residues. Germline V gives CDR1 SGHAT, CDR2 FQNNGV. Between the trimmed V and J ends, which lost 4 bases and 5 bases, there was a span of 17 bases. The CDR3 DNA reads TGTGCCAGCAGCTCCGTGGGCGGGGTACCGGAGACCCAGTACTTC. It translates to CASSSVGGVPETQYF. Full variable domain (outside the CDR3, taken from reference TRBV11-2 and TRBJ2-5): EAGVAQSPRYKIIEKRQSVAFWCNPISGHATLYWYQQILGQGPKLLIQFQNNGVVDDSQLPKDRFSAERLKGVDSTLKIQPAKLEDSAVYLCASSSVGGVPETQYFGPGTRLLVL.

V and J are TRBV18 and TRBJ1-4; D perhaps matches TRBD1 (6 bases). CDR3 length: 14 residues. Germline CDR1 reads KGHSH; CDR2 reads LQKENI. V lost 6 bases to trimming and J lost 6 bases, with 14 bases between them. CDR3 in amino acids: CASSRGHRDEKLFF. For the CDR3, the DNA is TGTGCCAGCTCCCGGGGGCATAGGGATGAAAAACTGTTTTTT.

This chain links TRBV5-1 with TRBJ2-7; D ambiguous. CDR1 is SGHRS, CDR2 YFSETQ, per germline. This CDR3 spans 12 amino acids. With 5 bases removed from V and 1 base from J, the gap between germline ends came to 7 bases. CDR3 residues: CASRDGSYEQYF. DNA for the CDR3: TGCGCCAGCAGGGACGGATCCTACGAGCAGTACTTC.

This clonotype was seen once. This chain connects TRBV12-3 or TRBV12-4 to TRBJ2-7; possible D gene TRBD1, 6 bases. The CDR3 consists of 13 residues. V was shortened by 3 bases and J by 6 bases, with 12 bases between the two germline ends. CDR3 sequence reads: CASSFGRDTEQYF. As DNA, the CDR3 is TGTGCCAGCAGTTTCGGCCGGGACACCGAGCAGTACTTC.

The chain employs TRBV29-1 and TRBJ2-3; D ambiguous. The germline V gene has CDR1 SQVTM and CDR2 ANQGSEA. The V gene lost 0 bases and the J gene lost 5 bases, with 12 bases spanning the gap. There are 14 residues in the CDR3. CDR3 loop: CSVEDVVGRDTQYF. As DNA, the CDR3 is TGCAGCGTTGAAGATGTGGTAGGCCGAGATACGCAGTATTTT.

The rearrangement joins TRBV28 to TRBJ1-5; no clear D gene. Germline CDR1 MDHEN, CDR2 SYDVKM. This CDR3 region has 12 residues. The ends were cut back, 5 bases at V and 5 bases at J, with 7 bases in the middle. The CDR3 nucleotides are TGTGCCAGCAGTCTCCTTTATCAGCCCCAGCATTTT. It is translated as CASSLLYQPQHF.

V usage is TRBV7-6 and J usage is TRBJ2-2, with D possibly being TRBD1 or TRBD2 (6 bases each). CDR3 size: 16 residues. Germline CDR1 reads SGHVS; CDR2 reads FNYEAQ. V lost 10 bases and J 3 bases, leaving 21 bases between the germline ends. For the CDR3, the DNA is TGTGCCATCCCGAGGAGTATGGGGGGCGACACCGGGGAGCTGTTTTTT. This translates into CAIPRSMGGDTGELFF. Complete variable domain (other parts from reference TRBV7-6 and TRBJ2-2): GAGVSQSPRYKVTKRGQDVALRCDPISGHVSLYWYRQALGQGPEFLTYFNYEAQQDKSGLPNDRFSAERPEGSISTLTIQRTEQRDSAMYRCAIPRSMGGDTGELFFGEGSRLTVL.

This chain uses TRBV5-1 with TRBJ1-2; TRBD1 agrees at 9 bases. The CDR3 has 16 residues. Germline V CDR1 and CDR2: SGHRS, YFSETQ. V was pared by 5 bases and J by 1 base, with 9 bases of the junction left unmatched. CDR3 DNA: TGCGCCAGCAGTCAGGGACAGGGACTTTATAACTATGGCTACACCTTC. The encoded protein is CASSQGQGLYNYGYTF.

The V and J genes are TRBV6-2 or TRBV6-3 and TRBJ1-6, with D tentatively TRBD1 (6 bases). The germline CDR1 and CDR2 sequences are MNHEY and SVGEGT. Trimming removed 5 bases at V and 10 bases at J, with 18 bases between. This CDR3 is 15 amino acids long. CDR3 in DNA: TGTGCCAGCAGTACCCGGGACAATTTTTACTCACCCCTCCACTTT. This translates into CASSTRDNFYSPLHF.